This TCR beta chain was recorded in a study of T cells in Graves' hyperthyroidism and ophthalmopathy. Whole-study results and caveats: By a 13 V-J model, ophthalmopathy was set apart from stable hyperthyroidism.

The germline V gene encodes CDR1 MGHRA and CDR2 YSYEKL. V dropped 3 bases and J dropped 5; count of bases not matched to a gene: 7. The CDR3 is made up of 15 amino acids. Ten or more counts support this clonotype. Antigen: not known. Researchers took RNA transcripts and amplified the TCR beta CDR3 regions from them. First-round RT-PCR with HTBI primers amplified the TCR CDR3 region. TCRdb fed the multiplex PCR reads into MiXCR, producing one record per CDR3 protein. The sample shows almost 250,000 distinct CDR3 sequences, approximately 25% of them seen only once. Active moderate-to-severe ophthalmopathy, Clinical Activity Score at least 3, NOSPECS at least 4, under 3 months' duration. The authors took PBMCs from over 8.5 ml fresh peripheral blood.

The V call is TRBV4-1, the J call TRBJ2-7, with 10 bases lining up with TRBD1. This TCR came from a middle-aged woman with Graves' ophthalmopathy. Sequencing used blood. The CDR3 spells CASSHTGTGANEQYF. CDR3 in DNA: TGCGCCAGCAGCCATACCGGGACAGGGGCTAACGAGCAGTACTTC.